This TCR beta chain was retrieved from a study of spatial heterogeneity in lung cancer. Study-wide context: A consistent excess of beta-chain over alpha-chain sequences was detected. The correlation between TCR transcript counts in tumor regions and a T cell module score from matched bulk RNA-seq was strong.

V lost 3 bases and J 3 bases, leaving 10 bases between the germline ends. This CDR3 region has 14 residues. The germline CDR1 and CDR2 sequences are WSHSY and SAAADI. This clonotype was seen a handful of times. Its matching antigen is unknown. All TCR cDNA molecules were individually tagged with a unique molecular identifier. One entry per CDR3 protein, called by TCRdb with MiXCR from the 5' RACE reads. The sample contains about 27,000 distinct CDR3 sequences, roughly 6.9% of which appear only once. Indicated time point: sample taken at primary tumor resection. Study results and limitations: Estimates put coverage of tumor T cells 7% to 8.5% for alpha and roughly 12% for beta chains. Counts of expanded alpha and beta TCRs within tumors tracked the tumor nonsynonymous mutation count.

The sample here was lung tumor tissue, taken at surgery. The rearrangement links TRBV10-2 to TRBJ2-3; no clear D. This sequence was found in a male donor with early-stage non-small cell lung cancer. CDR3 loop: CASSDSFLTDTQYF. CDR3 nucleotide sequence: TGCGCCAGCAGTGACTCCTTCCTTACAGATACGCAGTATTTT.